This T cell receptor beta chain is drawn from a study of cytomegalovirus exposure and HLA in healthy donors. It was with 60 Vbeta and 13 Jbeta primers that the PCR ran. Measured with immunoSEQ multiplex PCR; TCRdb has only the in-frame clones, and not every one. The sample yields about 150,000 clones, 77% seen once. Donors counted as nominally healthy when sampled, yet unrecorded immune exposures were likely. Trimming took 6 bases from V and 3 from J, leaving 5 bases between them. Germline CDR1 reads MNHNY; CDR2 reads SVGAGI (reference sequence). The CDR3 totals 11 residues. This clone was seen only a few times. The target antigen is unknown. Overall study findings and caveats: Donors were assumed by presence/absence analyses to have roughly uniform sequencing depth.

This TCR derives from a male donor in good health and CMV-seronegative. The chain carries TRBV6-6 and TRBJ1-2; D gene ambiguous. Sequencing was performed on PBMCs. CDR3 loop: CASSPDYGYTF. DNA of the CDR3: TGTGCCAGCAGCCCCGACTATGGCTACACCTTC.